A selection of T cell receptor beta chains follows, all from one sample in a study of T cell responses to AZD1222 COVID-19 vaccine. The repertoire was sequenced with immunoSEQ multiplex PCR; TCRdb's copy has only in-frame clones and lacks some. The repertoire holds 90,000 to 150,000 clones, around 90% seen once, with 4% to 4.5% in the top ten. The starting material was peripheral blood, obtained 28 days after the second dose of the MenACWY control vaccine. These receptors all stem from an adult who received the MenACWY meningococcal vaccine as a control. Each CDR3 is given with its conserved first and last residue. A D gene is named only where the DNA matches it firmly. A clone size is listed for some rows: how often the clone was seen (once, few, many), or a class if it is expanded.

11	TRBV25-1	TRBJ1-3	.	.	TGTGCCACCGAACTCGGAAACACCATATATTTT	CATELGNTIYF
18	TRBV7-3	TRBJ2-1	.	TRBD2	TGTGCCAGCAGCTTAACGGCGCTAGCGGGAGTAGGGTACAATGAGCAGTTCTTC	CASSLTALAGVGYNEQFF
11	TRBV6-6	TRBJ1-4	.	.	TGTGCCAGCAGCAGACTCGAAAAACTGTTTTTT	CASSRLEKLFF
13	TRBV6-5	TRBJ2-4	once	.	TGTGCCAGCAGGCGTGACGGTGCCCCCATTCAGTACTTC	CASRRDGAPIQYF
13	TRBV6-5	TRBJ1-2	.	TRBD1	TGTGCCAGCAGTTACAACAGGGGTTTTGGCTACACCTTC	CASSYNRGFGYTF
13	TRBV12-5	TRBJ1-1	.	.	TGTGCTAGTGGGCTACAGGGTAACACTGAAGCTTTCTTT	CASGLQGNTEAFF
14	TRBV14	TRBJ2-1	.	.	TGTGCCAGCGGAGACACTTCCTCCTACAATGAGCAGTTCTTC	CASGDTSSYNEQFF
15	TRBV19	TRBJ1-5	.	.	TGTGCCAGTAGTATAGGGGGCCAATGGAATCAGCCCCAGCATTTT	CASSIGGQWNQPQHF
14	TRBV18	TRBJ1-1	.	.	TGTGCCAGCTCACCGGGACATCAGAACACTGAAGCTTTCTTT	CASSPGHQNTEAFF
15	TRBV4-1	TRBJ1-5	.	.	TGCGCCAGCAGCCAAGAAGGCGGGGGGTATCAGCCCCAGCATTTT	CASSQEGGGYQPQHF
15	TRBV5-1	TRBJ2-6	.	.	TGCGCCAGCAGCTACGAAAACTCTGGGGCCAACGTCCTGACTTTC	CASSYENSGANVLTF
14	TRBV2	TRBJ2-4	.	TRBD1	TGTGCCAGCAGGGACAGGGTTTCCAAAAACATTCAGTACTTC	CASRDRVSKNIQYF
14	TRBV6-4	TRBJ2-3	.	.	TGTGCCAGCAGTGACTCCGTCGGCCCCTTTACGCAGTATTTT	CASSDSVGPFTQYF
14	TRBV11-2	TRBJ1-2	.	.	TGTGCCAGCAGCTTAGAAGTCTCCAACTATGGCTACACCTTC	CASSLEVSNYGYTF
15	TRBV5-1	TRBJ1-3	.	.	TGCGCCAGCAGCTTGAGGGATTTTACCCCAAACACCATATATTTT	CASSLRDFTPNTIYF
15	TRBV28	TRBJ1-1	.	.	TGTGCCAGCAGTTTAATGGGCAGTAGATCAAGGTGGGCTTTCTTT	CASSLMGSRSRWAFF
16	TRBV28	TRBJ2-1	.	.	TGTGCCAGCAGTCCTCTTCCACAGGGAGTGAACAATGAGCAGTTCTTC	CASSPLPQGVNNEQFF
12	TRBV29-1	TRBJ2-3	.	.	TGCAGCGTTGAGGGGATCACAGATACGCAGTATTTT	CSVEGITDTQYF
15	TRBV27	TRBJ2-1	.	TRBD2	TGTGCCAGCAGTCACCAGCGGGAGAGGCACAATGAGCAGTTCTTC	CASSHQRERHNEQFF
14	TRBV27	TRBJ1-5	.	.	TGTGCCAGCAGTTCCCACCGACAAGATCAGCCCCAGCATTTT	CASSSHRQDQPQHF
13	TRBV6-1	TRBJ1-2	.	.	TGTGCCAGCAGTGAAGTGGAAGACTATGGCTACACCTTC	CASSEVEDYGYTF
15	TRBV19	TRBJ2-5	.	.	TGTGCCAGTAGTGTTACCGGTAGCGTTAGGGAGACCCAGTACTTC	CASSVTGSVRETQYF
15	TRBV6-2/TRBV6-3	TRBJ2-5	.	TRBD2	TGTGCCAGCAGTTACTCGAGTAGCGGGAGTGAGACCCAGTACTTC	CASSYSSSGSETQYF
15	TRBV11-2	TRBJ1-1	.	.	TGTGCCAGCACCCCCCCACGGCCTTTGAACACTGAAGCTTTCTTT	CASTPPRPLNTEAFF
12	TRBV12-3/TRBV12-4	TRBJ2-1	.	.	TGTGCCAGCAGTTTTGGAGGGACTTGGGGGTTCTTC	CASSFGGTWGFF
17	TRBV3-1/TRBV3-2	TRBJ1-5	few	TRBD1	TGTGCCAGCAGCCAAGAAGACAGGGGGAGATGCAATCAGCCCCAGCATTTT	CASSQEDRGRCNQPQHF
14	TRBV4-1	TRBJ1-5	few	.	TGCGCCAGCAGCCAAGGTAATAGCAATCAGCCCCAGCATTTT	CASSQGNSNQPQHF
15	TRBV19	TRBJ2-1	once	.	TGTGCCAGTAGTATACTAGGGGACGCCTACAATGAGCAGTTCTTC	CASSILGDAYNEQFF
16	TRBV13	TRBJ2-5	.	.	TGTGCCAGCAGCCCTCGTCGGGGGTCTTCTGTAGAGACCCAGTACTTC	CASSPRRGSSVETQYF
14	TRBV4-1	TRBJ1-4	.	.	TGCGCCAGCAGCCATAGATGGTATGATGAAAAACTGTTTTTT	CASSHRWYDEKLFF
14	TRBV18	TRBJ2-1	.	.	TGTGCCAGCTCACCGACACAGGCCTACAATGAGCAGTTCTTC	CASSPTQAYNEQFF
16	TRBV5-1	TRBJ1-1	once	.	TGCGCCAGCAGCCCCGGAGTGGGCGGGCCGAACACTGAAGCTTTCTTT	CASSPGVGGPNTEAFF
14	TRBV6-5	TRBJ2-7	.	TRBD2	TGTGCCAGCAGTTACACTAGCGGGTCCTACGAGCAGTACTTC	CASSYTSGSYEQYF
14	TRBV7-9	TRBJ2-3	.	.	TGTGCCAGCAGCTTAGGCGGAGGGGTAGATACGCAGTATTTT	CASSLGGGVDTQYF
12	TRBV21-1	TRBJ2-2	.	.	TGTGCCAGCAGCAAAGGGACGGGGGAGCTGTTTTTT	CASSKGTGELFF